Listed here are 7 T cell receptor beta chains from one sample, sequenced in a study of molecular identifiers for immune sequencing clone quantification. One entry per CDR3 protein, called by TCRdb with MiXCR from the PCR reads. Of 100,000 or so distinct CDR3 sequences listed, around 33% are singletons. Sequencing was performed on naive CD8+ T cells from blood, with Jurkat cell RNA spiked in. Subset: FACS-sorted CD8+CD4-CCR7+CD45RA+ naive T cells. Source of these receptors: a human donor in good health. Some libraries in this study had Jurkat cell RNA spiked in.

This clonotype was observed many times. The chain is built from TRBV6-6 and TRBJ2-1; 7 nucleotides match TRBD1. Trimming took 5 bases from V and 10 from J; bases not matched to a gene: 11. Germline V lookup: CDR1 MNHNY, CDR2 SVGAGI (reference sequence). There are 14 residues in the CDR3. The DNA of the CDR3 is TGTGCCAGCAGTACAGCCTACAGGGGAGAAGAGCAGTTCTTC. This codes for CASSTAYRGEEQFF.

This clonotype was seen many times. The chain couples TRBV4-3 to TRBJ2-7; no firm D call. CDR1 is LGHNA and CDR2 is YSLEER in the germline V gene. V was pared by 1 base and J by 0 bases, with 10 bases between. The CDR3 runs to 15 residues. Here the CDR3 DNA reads TGCGCCAGCAGCCAAGCCGAGCAGAGCTCCTACGAGCAGTACTTC. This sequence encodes CASSQAEQSSYEQYF.

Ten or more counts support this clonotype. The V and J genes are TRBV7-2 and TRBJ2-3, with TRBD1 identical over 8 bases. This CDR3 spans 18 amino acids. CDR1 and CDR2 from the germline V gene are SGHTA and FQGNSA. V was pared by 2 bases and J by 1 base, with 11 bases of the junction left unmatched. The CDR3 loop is CASSLLPPRGRGTDTQYF. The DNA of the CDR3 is TGTGCCAGCAGCTTATTACCCCCCAGGGGGCGGGGCACAGATACGCAGTATTTT.

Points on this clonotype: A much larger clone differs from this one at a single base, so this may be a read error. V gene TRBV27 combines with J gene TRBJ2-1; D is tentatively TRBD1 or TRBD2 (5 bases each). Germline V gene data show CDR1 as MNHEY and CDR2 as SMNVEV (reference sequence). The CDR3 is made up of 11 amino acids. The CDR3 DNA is TGTGCCAGCGGGGGTTGGAATGAGCAGATCTTC. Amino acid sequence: CASGGWNEQIF.

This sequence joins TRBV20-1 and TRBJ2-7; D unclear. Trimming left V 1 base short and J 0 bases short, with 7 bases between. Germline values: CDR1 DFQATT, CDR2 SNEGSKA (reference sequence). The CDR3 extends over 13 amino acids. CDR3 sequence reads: CSARVESSYEQYF. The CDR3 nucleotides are TGCAGTGCTAGAGTTGAGAGCTCCTACGAGCAGTACTTC.

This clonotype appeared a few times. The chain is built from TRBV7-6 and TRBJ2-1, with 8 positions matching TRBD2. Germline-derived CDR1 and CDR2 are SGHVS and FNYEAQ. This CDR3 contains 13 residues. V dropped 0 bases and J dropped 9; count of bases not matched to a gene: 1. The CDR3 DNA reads TGTGCCAGCAGCTTAGCTGGGACTAGTGAGCAGTTCTTC. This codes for CASSLAGTSEQFF.

CDR3 residues: CASSQAWGGYEQYF. The CDR3 bases are TGTGCCAGCAGCCAAGCTTGGGGTGGCTACGAGCAGTACTTC. The chain employs TRBV4-2 and TRBJ2-7; D is uncertain. CDR3 length: 14 amino acids. The germline CDR1 and CDR2 sequences are LGHNA and YNFKEQ. V was cut by 1 base and J by 3 bases, with 10 bases left in between.